There are a few counts of the clone carrying this T cell receptor (beta chain). Its antigen is currently unknown. One entry per CDR3 protein, called by TCRdb with MiXCR from the 5' RACE reads. Of roughly 250,000 distinct CDR3 sequences detected, 5.5% to 7% appear once; the ten largest clones hold approximately 3.6%. Germline V lookup: CDR1 MNHNS, CDR2 SASEGT. The CDR3 has 18 residues. Trimming cost V 6 bases and J 6 bases, with 29 bases left between them. These data originate in a study of identical twins. General study points: For cord blood, abundant beta clonotypes had fewer insertions, unlike memory repertoires, which showed none.

Separately, the same data were catalogued under a study of yellow fever vaccine responses in identical twins.

Sample: memory (CD45RO+) T cells sorted from blood. This sequence joins TRBV6-1 and TRBJ2-5; tentative D call: TRBD1 (5 bases). The TCR originated in a woman under 30 in good health. CDR3 coding DNA: TGTGCCAGCAGCTCTCCTGGGGCCGTTGGGTCATACGGGCAGACCCAGTACTTC. It codes for CASSSPGAVGSYGQTQYF.